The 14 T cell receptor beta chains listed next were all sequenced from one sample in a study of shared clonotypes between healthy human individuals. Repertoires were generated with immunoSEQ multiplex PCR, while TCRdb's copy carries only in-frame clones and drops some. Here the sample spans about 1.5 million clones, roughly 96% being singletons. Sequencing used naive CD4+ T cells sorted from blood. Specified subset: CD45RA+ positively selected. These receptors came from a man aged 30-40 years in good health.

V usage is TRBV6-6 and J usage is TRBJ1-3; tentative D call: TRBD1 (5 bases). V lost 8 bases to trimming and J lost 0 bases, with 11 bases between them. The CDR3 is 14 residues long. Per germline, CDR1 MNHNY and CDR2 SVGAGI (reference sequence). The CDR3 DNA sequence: TGTGCCAGCTACTGGGGGGGCTCTGGAAACACCATATATTTT. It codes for CASYWGGSGNTIYF.

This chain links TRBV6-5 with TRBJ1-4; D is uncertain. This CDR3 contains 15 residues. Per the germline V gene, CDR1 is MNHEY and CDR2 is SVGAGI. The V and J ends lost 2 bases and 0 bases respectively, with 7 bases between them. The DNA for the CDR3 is TGTGCCAGCAGTTACGCTGAAACAACTAATGAAAAACTGTTTTTT. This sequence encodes CASSYAETTNEKLFF.

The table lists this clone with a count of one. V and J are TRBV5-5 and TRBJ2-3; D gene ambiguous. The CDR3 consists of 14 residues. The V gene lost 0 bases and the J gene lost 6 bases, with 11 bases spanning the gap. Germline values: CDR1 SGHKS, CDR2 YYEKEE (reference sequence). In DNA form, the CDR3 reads TGTGCCAGCAGCTTGGTTCCTCCGGGCGATACGCAGTATTTT. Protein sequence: CASSLVPPGDTQYF.

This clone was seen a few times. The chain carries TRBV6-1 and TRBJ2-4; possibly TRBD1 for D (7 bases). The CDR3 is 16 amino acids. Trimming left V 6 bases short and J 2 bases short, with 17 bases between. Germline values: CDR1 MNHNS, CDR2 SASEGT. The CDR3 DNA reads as TGTGCCAGCAGAGAATTACAGGGGAGGTCCAAAAACATTCAGTACTTC. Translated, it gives CASRELQGRSKNIQYF.

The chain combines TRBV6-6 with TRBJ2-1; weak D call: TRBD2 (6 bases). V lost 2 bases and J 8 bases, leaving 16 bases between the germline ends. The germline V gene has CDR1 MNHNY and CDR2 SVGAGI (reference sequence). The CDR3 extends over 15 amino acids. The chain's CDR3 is CASSYIGGPVDEQFF. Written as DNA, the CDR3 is TGTGCCAGCAGTTACATTGGAGGGCCGGTTGATGAGCAGTTCTTC.

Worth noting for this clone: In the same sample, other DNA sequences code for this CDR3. In nucleotides, the CDR3 is TGTGCCAGCAGTTTGGGTCGCTACGAGCAGTACTTC. Translation: CASSLGRYEQYF. The chain employs TRBV28 and TRBJ2-7, with D unresolved. The CDR3 totals 12 residues. Per germline, CDR1 MDHEN and CDR2 SYDVKM. Trimming took 3 bases from V and 3 from J, leaving 6 bases between them.

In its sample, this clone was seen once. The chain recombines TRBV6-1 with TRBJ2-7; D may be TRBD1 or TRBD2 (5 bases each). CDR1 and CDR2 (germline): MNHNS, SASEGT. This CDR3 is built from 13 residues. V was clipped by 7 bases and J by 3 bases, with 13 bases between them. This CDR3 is CASKKRGSYEQYF. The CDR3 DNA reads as TGTGCCAGCAAGAAGAGGGGTAGCTACGAGCAGTACTTC.

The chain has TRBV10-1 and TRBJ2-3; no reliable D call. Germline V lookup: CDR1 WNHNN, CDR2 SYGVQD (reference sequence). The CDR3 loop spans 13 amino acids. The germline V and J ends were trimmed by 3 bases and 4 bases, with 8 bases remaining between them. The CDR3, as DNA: TGCGCCAGCAGTGAACTATTCGCAGATACGCAGTATTTT. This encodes CASSELFADTQYF.

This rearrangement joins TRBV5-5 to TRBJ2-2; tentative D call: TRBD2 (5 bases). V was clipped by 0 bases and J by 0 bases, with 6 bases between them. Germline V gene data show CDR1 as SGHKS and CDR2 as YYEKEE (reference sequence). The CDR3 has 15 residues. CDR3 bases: TGTGCCAGCAGCTTGGTACTAGCGAACACCGGGGAGCTGTTTTTT. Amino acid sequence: CASSLVLANTGELFF.

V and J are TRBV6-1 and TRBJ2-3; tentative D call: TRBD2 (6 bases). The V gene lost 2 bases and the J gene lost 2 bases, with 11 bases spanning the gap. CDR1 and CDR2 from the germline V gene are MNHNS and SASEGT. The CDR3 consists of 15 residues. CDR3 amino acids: CASSESQGLTDTQYF. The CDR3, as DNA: TGTGCCAGCAGTGAATCCCAGGGACTCACAGATACGCAGTATTTT.

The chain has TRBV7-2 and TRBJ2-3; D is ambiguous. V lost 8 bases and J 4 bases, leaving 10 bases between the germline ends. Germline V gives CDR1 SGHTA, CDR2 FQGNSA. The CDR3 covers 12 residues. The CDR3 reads CASLFGADTQYF. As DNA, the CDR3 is TGTGCCAGCCTGTTTGGGGCAGATACGCAGTATTTT.

The CDR3 region is CASSTSGISTDTQYF. The CDR3 bases are TGTGCCAGCTCTACTAGCGGGATTAGCACAGATACGCAGTATTTT. This chain uses TRBV18 with TRBJ2-3; 10 nucleotides line up with TRBD2. The ends lost 6 bases at V and 0 bases at J; junction bases unmatched: 3. The CDR3 is made up of 15 amino acids. Germline loops: CDR1 KGHSH, CDR2 LQKENI.

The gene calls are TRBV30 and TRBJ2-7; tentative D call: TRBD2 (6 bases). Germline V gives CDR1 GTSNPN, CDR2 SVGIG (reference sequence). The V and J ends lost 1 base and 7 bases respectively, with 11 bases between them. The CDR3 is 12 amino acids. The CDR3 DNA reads TGTGCCTGGAGTGAGACTAGTTGGGAGCAGTACTTC. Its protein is CAWSETSWEQYF. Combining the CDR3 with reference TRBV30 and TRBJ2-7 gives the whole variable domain SQTIHQWPATLVQPVGSPLSLECTVEGTSNPNLYWYRQAAGRGLQLLFYSVGIGQISSEVPQNLSASRPQDRQFILSSKKLLLSDSGFYLCAWSETSWEQYFGPGTRLTVT.

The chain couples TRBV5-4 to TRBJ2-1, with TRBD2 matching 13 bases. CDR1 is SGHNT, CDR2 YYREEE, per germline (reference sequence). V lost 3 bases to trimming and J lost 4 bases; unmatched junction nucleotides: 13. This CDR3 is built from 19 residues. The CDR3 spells CASSSPGTSGIPRYNEQFF. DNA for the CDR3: TGTGCCAGCAGCTCGCCCGGGACTAGCGGGATCCCCCGGTACAATGAGCAGTTCTTC.